A selection of T cell receptor beta chains follows, all from one sample in a study of identical twins. TCRdb re-called the 5' RACE reads through MiXCR, storing one row per CDR3 protein. Of about 240,000 distinct CDR3 sequences in the sample, 7% to 8.5% are singletons; the top ten hold around 5%. The same data also contributed to another study, on yellow fever vaccine responses in identical twins.

The sequenced material came from CD8+ T cells sorted from blood. Receptors were obtained from a woman under 30 in good health. Both conserved end residues are part of each CDR3. D genes are given only for firm matches.

v_gene: TRBV27
d_gene: -
j_gene: TRBJ2-7
CDR3aa: CASSLGAPLEQYF

v_gene: TRBV4-1
d_gene: -
j_gene: TRBJ2-5
CDR3aa: CASSWEGASSGETQYF

v_gene: TRBV11-2
d_gene: -
j_gene: TRBJ2-1
CDR3aa: CASSLEGDPDEQFF

v_gene: TRBV4-1
d_gene: TRBD1
j_gene: TRBJ1-5
CDR3aa: CASSPGTGDHSNQPQHF

v_gene: TRBV5-5
d_gene: -
j_gene: TRBJ1-5
CDR3aa: CASALGRASNQPQHF

v_gene: TRBV7-9
d_gene: -
j_gene: TRBJ2-2
CDR3aa: CASSGRDTGAGELFF

v_gene: TRBV3-1
d_gene: -
j_gene: TRBJ1-1
CDR3aa: CASSQDAGVMNTEAFF

v_gene: TRBV12-3/TRBV12-4
d_gene: -
j_gene: TRBJ2-1
CDR3aa: CASSHDGWEQFF

v_gene: TRBV12-3/TRBV12-4
d_gene: TRBD2
j_gene: TRBJ2-6
CDR3aa: CASSLGGRPGSGANVLTF

v_gene: TRBV20-1
d_gene: -
j_gene: TRBJ2-1
CDR3aa: CSASVTLDYNEQFF

v_gene: TRBV12-3/TRBV12-4
d_gene: -
j_gene: TRBJ2-1
CDR3aa: CASSPSPGALGNEQFF

v_gene: TRBV7-2
d_gene: -
j_gene: TRBJ2-5
CDR3aa: CASSLSTGFQETQYF

v_gene: TRBV4-1
d_gene: TRBD2
j_gene: TRBJ2-2
CDR3aa: CASSQLAGGNTGELFF

v_gene: TRBV14
d_gene: -
j_gene: TRBJ2-5
CDR3aa: CASSQDWEQETQYF

v_gene: TRBV20-1
d_gene: TRBD2
j_gene: TRBJ2-2
CDR3aa: CSAREGTSGDTGELFF

v_gene: TRBV28
d_gene: TRBD2
j_gene: TRBJ2-7
CDR3aa: CASSRLAARLGLGREQYF

v_gene: TRBV6-2/TRBV6-3
d_gene: -
j_gene: TRBJ2-1
CDR3aa: CASSYRVDEQFF

v_gene: TRBV15
d_gene: -
j_gene: TRBJ1-1
CDR3aa: CATSRAPGSENGTEAFF

v_gene: TRBV19
d_gene: TRBD1
j_gene: TRBJ1-6
CDR3aa: CASTIGTGNSPLHF

v_gene: TRBV20-1
d_gene: TRBD1
j_gene: TRBJ1-5
CDR3aa: CCARGFDRDPSNQPQHF

v_gene: TRBV28
d_gene: -
j_gene: TRBJ1-1
CDR3aa: CASSLSPRAEAFF

v_gene: TRBV15
d_gene: -
j_gene: TRBJ2-6
CDR3aa: CATSYGAGANVLTF

v_gene: TRBV5-6
d_gene: TRBD2
j_gene: TRBJ2-7
CDR3aa: CASSNRWTSVYEQYF

v_gene: TRBV6-1
d_gene: -
j_gene: TRBJ2-2
CDR3aa: CASRPGMNTGELFF

v_gene: TRBV3-1
d_gene: -
j_gene: TRBJ1-5
CDR3aa: CASSQDPGVGNQPQHF